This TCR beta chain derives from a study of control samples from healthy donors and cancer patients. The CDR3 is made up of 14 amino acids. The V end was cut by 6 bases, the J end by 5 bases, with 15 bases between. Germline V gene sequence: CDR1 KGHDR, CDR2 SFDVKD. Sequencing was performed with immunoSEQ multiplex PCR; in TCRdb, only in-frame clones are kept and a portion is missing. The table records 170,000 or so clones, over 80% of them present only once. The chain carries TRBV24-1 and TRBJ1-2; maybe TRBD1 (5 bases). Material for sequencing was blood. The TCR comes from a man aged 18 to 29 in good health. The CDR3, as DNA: TGTGCCACCAGTCAACCGGGGGTGGCGTATGGCTACACCTTC. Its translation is CATSQPGVAYGYTF.